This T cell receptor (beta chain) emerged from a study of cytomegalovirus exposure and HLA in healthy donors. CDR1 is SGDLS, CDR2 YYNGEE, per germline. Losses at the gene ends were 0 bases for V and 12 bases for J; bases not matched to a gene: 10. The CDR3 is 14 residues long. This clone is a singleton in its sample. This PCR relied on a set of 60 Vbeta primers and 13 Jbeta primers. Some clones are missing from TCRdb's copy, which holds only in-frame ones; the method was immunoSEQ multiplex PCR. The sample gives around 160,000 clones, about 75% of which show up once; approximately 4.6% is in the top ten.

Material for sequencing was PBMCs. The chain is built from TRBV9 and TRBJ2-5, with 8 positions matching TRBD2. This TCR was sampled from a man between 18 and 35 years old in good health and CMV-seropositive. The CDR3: CASSVAESGSQKYF. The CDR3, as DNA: TGTGCCAGCAGCGTAGCGGAGAGCGGGAGCCAGAAGTACTTC. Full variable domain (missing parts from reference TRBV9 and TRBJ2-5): DSGVTQTPKHLITATGQRVTLRCSPRSGDLSVYWYQQSLDQGLQFLIQYYNGEERAKGNILERFSAQQFPDLHSELNLSSLELGDSALYFCASSVAESGSQKYFGPGTRLLVL.